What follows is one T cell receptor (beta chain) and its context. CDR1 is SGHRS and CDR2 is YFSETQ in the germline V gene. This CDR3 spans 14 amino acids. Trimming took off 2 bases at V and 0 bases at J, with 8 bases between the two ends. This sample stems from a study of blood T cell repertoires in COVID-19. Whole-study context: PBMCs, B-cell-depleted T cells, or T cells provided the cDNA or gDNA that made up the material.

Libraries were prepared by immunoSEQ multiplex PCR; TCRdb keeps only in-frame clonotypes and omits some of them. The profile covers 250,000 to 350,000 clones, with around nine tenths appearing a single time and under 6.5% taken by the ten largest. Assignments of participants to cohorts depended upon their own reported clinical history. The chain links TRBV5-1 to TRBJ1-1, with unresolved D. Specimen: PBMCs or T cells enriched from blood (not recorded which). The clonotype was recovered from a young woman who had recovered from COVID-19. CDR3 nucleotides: TGCGCCAGCAGCTTAAGCCCCCTGAACACTGAAGCTTTCTTT. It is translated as CASSLSPLNTEAFF.